This T cell receptor beta chain was observed in a study of blood T cell repertoires in COVID-19. Study-level information: The United States, Italy and Spain were the sources of the acute and convalescent COVID-19 samples. The analysed material was cDNA or gDNA that came from T cells, B-cell-depleted T cells, or PBMCs.

Seattle cases were enrolled at active infection and followed longitudinally. This CDR3 has 13 amino acids. CDR1 is KGHSH and CDR2 is LQKENI in the germline V gene. J gave up 3 bases and V 6 bases, and 4 bases lay outside the gene matches. Source study methods: Scientists estimated how many nucleated cells there were by amplifying reference gene primers. The protocol was immunoSEQ multiplex PCR, while the TCRdb copy is restricted to in-frame clones and leaves out a portion. The D gene and trimming were derived from the DNA, and the V and J assignments and clone size from that table. The table includes 80,000 to 90,000 clones, about 85% detected once.

This chain joins TRBV18 and TRBJ1-2, with 7 bases that match TRBD1. Material: peripheral blood. The clonotype was recovered from a woman of 80 years or more with COVID-19, enrolled during active disease. CDR3 coding DNA: TGTGCCAGCTCGCTAGACAGGGACTATGGCTACACCTTC. It encodes CASSLDRDYGYTF. Looking up the rest from reference TRBV18 and TRBJ1-2 gives the full variable domain: NAGVMQNPRHLVRRRGQEARLRCSPMKGHSHVYWYRQLPEEGLKFMVYLQKENIIDESGMPKERFSAEFPKEGPSILRIQQVVRGDSAAYFCASSLDRDYGYTFGSGTRLTVV.